Following are 21 T cell receptor beta chains from one sample sequenced in a study of T cells expressing NK-cell markers. TCRdb re-called the 5' RACE reads and catalogs CDR3 proteins one per entry, DNA excluded. The sample's table shows 150,000 or so distinct CDR3 sequences. The specimen sequenced was blood T cells: a sorted CD56 or NKG2C T cell subset, CD4+ or CD8+ T cells, or bulk PBMC T cells (not recorded which). These receptor sequences come from a woman in her 50s in good health.

V usage is TRBV5-1 and J usage is TRBJ1-5. The germline CDR1 and CDR2 sequences are SGHRS and YFSETQ. The CDR3 loop spans 15 amino acids. The CDR3 reads CASSPMGNSNQPQHF. The variable domain in full, completed from reference TRBV5-1 and TRBJ1-5, reads KAGVTQTPRYLIKTRGQQVTLSCSPISGHRSVSWYQQTPGQGLQFLFEYFSETQRNKGNFPGRFSGRQFSNSRSEMNVSTLELGDSALYLCASSPMGNSNQPQHFGDGTRLSIL.

The chain joins TRBV5-1 to TRBJ2-5; the TCRdb D gene call, TRBD1, has no DNA to confirm it. The germline V gene has CDR1 SGHRS and CDR2 YFSETQ. There are 15 residues in the CDR3. The CDR3 sequence is CASSWLGQLQETQYF.

CDR3: CASSLGQAIVGASEQYF. V gene TRBV13 combines with J gene TRBJ2-7. CDR1 is PRHDT and CDR2 is FYEKMQ in the germline V gene (reference sequence). This CDR3 region has 17 residues.

V usage is TRBV7-9 and J usage is TRBJ2-1; the D call from TCRdb, TRBD2, cannot be confirmed without DNA. There are 16 residues in the CDR3. Germline-derived CDR1 and CDR2 are SEHNR and FQNEAQ (reference sequence). The CDR3 loop is CASSFQLAGPYNEQFF.

CDR3: CSVEGVPGVSYNEQFF. This chain links TRBV29-1 with TRBJ2-1; TCRdb selects TRBD1, and the lack of DNA leaves this call unchecked. Germline V CDR1 and CDR2: SQVTM, ANQGSEA. The CDR3 totals 16 residues.

This chain links TRBV15 with TRBJ2-1. The CDR3 loop spans 13 amino acids. Germline CDR1 LNHNV, CDR2 YYDKDF (reference sequence). The CDR3: CATAQSSYNEQFF.

J is TRBJ1-1 and V is TRBV27; TCRdb designates TRBD1, a call that cannot be tested without DNA. In germline, CDR1 is MNHEY, CDR2 SMNVEV (reference sequence). The CDR3 covers 16 residues. The CDR3 spells CASSLRSTGQGPEAFF.

V and J are TRBV19 and TRBJ2-7; TCRdb designates TRBD2, a call that cannot be tested without DNA. The CDR3 runs to 16 residues. Germline CDR1 and CDR2: LNHDA and SQIVND (reference sequence). The CDR3 reads CASSIGGLAGNYEQYF.

The gene calls are TRBV4-1 and TRBJ2-1; TCRdb gives TRBD1 as the D gene, but with no DNA this cannot be confirmed. The CDR3 runs 15 residues. Germline assignment: CDR1 MGHRA and CDR2 YSYEKL. CDR3 amino acids: CASSPWTGHRVVWFF.

The rearrangement links TRBV14 to TRBJ2-5; the D call from TCRdb, TRBD2, cannot be confirmed without DNA. Germline CDR1 reads SGHDN; CDR2 reads FVKESK. CDR3 length: 14 residues. This CDR3 reads CASSHDGLQETQYF.

This chain connects TRBV27 to TRBJ2-1; without DNA, the TCRdb call of TRBD1 cannot be checked. CDR1 is MNHEY, CDR2 SMNVEV, per germline (reference sequence). There are 13 residues in the CDR3. This CDR3 is CASSRGTTNEQFF.

V gene TRBV11-2 combines with J gene TRBJ2-7; the D call of TRBD1 rests on TCRdb alone, since no DNA is present to check it. Germline CDR1 and CDR2: SGHAT and FQNNGV. CDR3 length: 15 amino acids. The CDR3 protein is CASSLEPQENYEQYF.

The chain recombines TRBV29-1 with TRBJ2-3; checking the TCRdb D call of TRBD2 is not possible without DNA. The CDR3 has 15 amino acids. Germline V CDR1 and CDR2: SQVTM, ANQGSEA. The CDR3: CSVEGTSGTADTQYF.

The CDR3 sequence is CSATGRGEYGYTF. The chain employs TRBV29-1 and TRBJ1-2; the TCRdb D gene call, TRBD1, has no DNA to confirm it. The CDR3 consists of 13 residues. CDR1 is SQVTM and CDR2 is ANQGSEA in the germline V gene.

The rearrangement joins TRBV27 to TRBJ2-2. From germline, CDR1 is MNHEY and CDR2 SMNVEV (reference sequence). The CDR3 is 15 residues long. The chain's CDR3 is CASSLLAMGTGELFF.

The genes are TRBV6-5 and TRBJ1-3; absent DNA, TCRdb's TRBD1 call cannot be checked. CDR3 length: 17 residues. Per the germline V gene, CDR1 is MNHEY and CDR2 is SVGAGI. This CDR3 is CASRSFTGTGWRNTIYF.

The gene calls are TRBV27 and TRBJ2-7; the D call from TCRdb, TRBD1, cannot be confirmed without DNA. The CDR3 loop spans 17 amino acids. From germline, CDR1 is MNHEY and CDR2 SMNVEV (reference sequence). CDR3 loop: CASTPGAAGTGAYEQYF.

The chain has TRBV7-7 and TRBJ2-5. Germline assignment: CDR1 SSHAT and CDR2 FNYEAQ (reference sequence). The CDR3 sequence is 14 residues long. The CDR3 is CASSLHGREETQYF. Full variable domain (rest looked up from reference TRBV7-7 and TRBJ2-5): GAGVSQSPRYKVTKRGQDVTLRCDPISSHATLYWYQQALGQGPEFLTYFNYEAQPDKSGLPSDRFSAERPEGSISTLTIQRTEQRDSAMYRCASSLHGREETQYFGPGTRLLVL.

The chain employs TRBV3-1 and TRBJ2-3. The CDR3 consists of 15 residues. From germline, CDR1 is LGHDT and CDR2 YNNKEL (reference sequence). CDR3 loop: CASSQSWSVSDTQYF.

The V gene is TRBV20-1, the J gene TRBJ2-7; with no DNA, the TCRdb D assignment of TRBD1 cannot be verified. The V gene's germline CDR1 is DFQATT and CDR2 SNEGSKA (reference sequence). The CDR3 length is 14 residues. The CDR3 is CSALNRDDSYEQYF.

V gene TRBV27 combines with J gene TRBJ1-2; with no DNA, the TCRdb D assignment of TRBD1 cannot be verified. The CDR3 is 14 amino acids. Germline lookup yields CDR1 MNHEY and CDR2 SMNVEV (reference sequence). The CDR3 here is CASSLGGGRSGYTF.